The 31 T cell receptor beta chains in this list originate from one sample, sequenced in a study of molecular identifiers for immune sequencing clone quantification. One entry per CDR3 protein, called by TCRdb with MiXCR from the PCR reads. Among roughly 24,000 distinct CDR3 sequences, 15% to 20% were seen once, and the ten largest hold around 1%. Specimen: naive CD8+ T cells from blood, with Jurkat cell RNA spiked in. Subset described: FACS-sorted CD8+CD4-CCR7+CD45RA+ naive T cells. The receptor set was obtained from a human donor in good health. Some libraries in this study had Jurkat cell RNA spiked in.

This clonotype was seen a handful of times. Being one base from a much bigger clone, this may be a read error. Likely a read error: the CDR3 ends without its conserved phenylalanine or tryptophan. CDR3 loop: CASSFFGTEAFL. As DNA, the CDR3 is TGTGCCAGCAGCTTCTTCGGCACTGAAGCTTTCCTT. The chain couples TRBV7-2 to TRBJ1-1, with D unresolved. Trimming left V 3 bases short and J 4 bases short, with 6 bases between. CDR1 SGHTA and CDR2 FQGNSA come from the germline V gene. The CDR3 consists of 12 residues.

Details on this clonotype: Just one base apart from a much larger clone, this may be a read error. J is TRBJ2-2 and V is TRBV27, with 8 nucleotides matching TRBD1. Germline V gives CDR1 MNHEY, CDR2 SMNVEV (reference sequence). The CDR3 runs 14 residues. The CDR3 spells CASRDRATTGGLFF. CDR3 DNA: TGTGCCAGCAGGGACAGGGCGACCACCGGGGGGCTGTTTTTT.

This clonotype was recorded many times. The chain employs TRBV19 and TRBJ1-1, with 9 bases aligning to TRBD1. The CDR3 totals 15 residues. Trimming at V came to 1 base and at J to 5 bases, leaving 5 bases not matched to a gene. CDR1 is LNHDA and CDR2 is SQIVND in the germline V gene (reference sequence). CDR3 bases: TGTGCCAGTAGTATAGTCACAGGGGGCTTAACTGAAGCTTTCTTT. Its protein product is CASSIVTGGLTEAFF.

This clonotype was seen ten or more times. This sequence joins TRBV7-3 and TRBJ2-2; 8 nucleotides agree with TRBD1. Germline trimming cut 3 bases from V and 0 bases from J; bases unmatched to any gene: 3. The CDR3 totals 16 residues. CDR1 and CDR2 (germline): SGHTA, FQGTGA. This CDR3 is CASSLDRVSNTGELFF. DNA of the CDR3: TGTGCCAGCAGCTTGGACAGGGTATCGAACACCGGGGAGCTGTTTTTT.

This clonotype was detected ten times or more. This chain uses TRBV9 with TRBJ2-3; 7 positions agree with TRBD2. Germline V CDR1 and CDR2: SGDLS, YYNGEE. This CDR3 contains 14 residues. V shed 7 bases and J 3 bases; nucleotides not matched to a gene: 8. The CDR3 nucleotides are TGTGCCAGCGGGGGGGACGAGGGGACAGATACGCAGTATTTT. Its translation is CASGGDEGTDTQYF.

A note on this clonotype: It may be a read error: a sequence one base away is much more abundant. CDR3 sequence: CASSQDSGTNGGYEQFF. The CDR3 DNA reads as TGCGCCAGCAGCCAAGATAGCGGGACTAACGGGGGATATGAGCAGTTCTTC. The rearrangement uses TRBV4-3 and TRBJ2-1; 8 positions match TRBD2. The CDR3 has 17 residues. V lost 0 bases and J lost 8; bases outside the gene matches: 12. Germline V gene sequence: CDR1 LGHNA, CDR2 YSLEER.

Ten or more counts support this clonotype. This rearrangement joins TRBV7-9 to TRBJ2-7; the match to TRBD1 covers 10 bases. Germline loops: CDR1 SEHNR, CDR2 FQNEAQ (reference sequence). The CDR3 contains 16 residues. Trimming at V came to 10 bases and at J to 0 bases, leaving 12 bases not matched to a gene. The CDR3 DNA follows: TGTGCCACCTCTCTCGGGACAGGGGTTTACTCCTACGAGCAGTACTTC. This translates into CATSLGTGVYSYEQYF.

At least ten counts were recorded for this clonotype. V and J are TRBV19 and TRBJ2-1, with 8 nucleotides matching TRBD1. The CDR3 runs 17 residues. J lost 2 bases, V lost 5 bases, and 11 bases had no gene match. Germline CDR1 and CDR2: LNHDA and SQIVND (reference sequence). Here the CDR3 reads CASSSLRRTGPYNEQFF. The CDR3 bases are TGTGCCAGTAGTTCACTCAGGAGGACAGGGCCCTACAATGAGCAGTTCTTC.

This clonotype was seen ten or more times. The V and J genes are TRBV4-3 and TRBJ1-4; D remains ambiguous. V lost 4 bases to trimming and J lost 0 bases, with 6 bases between them. CDR1 is LGHNA and CDR2 is YSLEER in the germline V gene. This CDR3 has 14 amino acids. For the CDR3, the DNA is TGCGCCAGCAGCCGCGATTCAACTAATGAAAAACTGTTTTTT. Translation gives CASSRDSTNEKLFF.

This clonotype was picked up many times. This chain uses TRBV2 with TRBJ2-3; 7 nucleotides line up with TRBD2. J gave up 4 bases and V 4 bases, and 8 bases lay outside the gene matches. Germline CDR1 SNHLY, CDR2 FYNNEI. The CDR3 extends over 15 amino acids. CDR3: CASSGGRANSDTQYF. For the CDR3, the DNA is TGTGCCAGCAGTGGTGGGAGGGCCAACTCAGATACGCAGTATTTT.

This clonotype was detected many times. This chain joins TRBV2 and TRBJ2-5; TRBD1 might be the D (6 bases). Germline CDR1 is SNHLY and CDR2 is FYNNEI. The CDR3 consists of 11 residues. The V end was cut by 8 bases, the J end by 4 bases, with 8 bases between. CDR3 nucleotide sequence: TGTGCCAGCCGGGACATAGAGACCCAGTACTTC. Residues: CASRDIETQYF. Looking up the rest from reference TRBV2 and TRBJ2-5 gives the full variable domain: EPEVTQTPSHQVTQMGQEVILRCVPISNHLYFYWYRQILGQKVEFLVSFYNNEISEKSEIFDDQFSVERPDGSNFTLKIRSTKLEDSAMYFCASRDIETQYFGPGTRLLVL.

The table lists this clonotype with many counts. V and J are TRBV19 and TRBJ1-5; TRBD1 matches at 7 bases. Germline V gene lookup returns CDR1 LNHDA and CDR2 SQIVND (reference sequence). The trim removed 5 bases at V and 3 bases at J, leaving 7 bases unmatched. This CDR3 region has 15 residues. CDR3 DNA: TGTGCCAGTAGTCTATCCGGACAGGACAATCAGCCCCAGCATTTT. Amino acid sequence: CASSLSGQDNQPQHF.

At least ten counts were recorded for this clonotype. The CDR3 loop reads CASIGRGLGIQYF. The CDR3 DNA reads TGTGCCAGTATTGGCAGGGGGCTCGGCATTCAGTACTTC. The V call is TRBV27, the J call TRBJ2-4, with 8 nucleotides matching TRBD1. The germline CDR1 and CDR2 sequences are MNHEY and SMNVEV (reference sequence). The V segment lost 9 bases and the J segment 9 bases; nucleotides outside the gene matches: 10. The CDR3 spans 13 residues.

The table lists this clonotype with many counts. This chain uses TRBV7-8 with TRBJ2-2, with 9 bases aligning to TRBD1. Germline V gives CDR1 SGHVS, CDR2 FQNEAQ. V shed 4 bases and J 1 base; nucleotides not matched to a gene: 19. CDR3 length: 21 amino acids. This CDR3 is CASSWPGDRDPKRQNTGELFF. CDR3 bases: TGTGCCAGCAGCTGGCCCGGGGACAGGGATCCCAAAAGACAGAACACCGGGGAGCTGTTTTTT.

Note on this clonotype: A much more abundant neighbour one base away suggests this may be a read error. The chain has TRBV7-9 and TRBJ2-7; weak D call: TRBD1 (7 bases). Germline V gene lookup returns CDR1 SEHNR and CDR2 FQNEAQ (reference sequence). The CDR3 runs to 14 residues. The CDR3: CGSSWRGRSYEQYF. CDR3 DNA: TGTGGCAGCAGCTGGAGGGGGCGGTCCTACGAGCAGTACTTC.

With respect to this clonotype: This could be a read error, since a much larger clone is one nucleotide away. The gene calls are TRBV4-1 and TRBJ2-7; TRBD1 aligns across 10 bases. This CDR3 is built from 14 residues. Per the germline V gene, CDR1 is MGHRA and CDR2 is YSYEKL. Trimming cost V 4 bases and J 4 bases; bases outside gene matches: 4. CDR3 region: CASSRGQGEYEQYF. The CDR3 nucleotides read TGCGCCAGCAGCCGAGGACAGGGGGAATACGAGCAGTACTTC.

This clonotype was recorded many times. The J gene is TRBJ2-2, the V gene TRBV6-5; 7 bases line up with TRBD1. Germline trimming cut 7 bases from V and 2 bases from J; bases unmatched to any gene: 10. Germline loops: CDR1 MNHEY, CDR2 SVGAGI. The CDR3 runs 16 residues. As DNA, the CDR3 is TGTGCCAGCATCCCAGGACAGGCGATCAACACCGGGGAGCTGTTTTTT. Its translation: CASIPGQAINTGELFF.

This clonotype was found many times. V gene TRBV12-3 or TRBV12-4 combines with J gene TRBJ2-4; no firm D call. The CDR3 consists of 14 residues. The V end lost 4 bases, the J end lost 0 bases, and 7 bases lay between the germline ends. In DNA form, the CDR3 reads TGTGCCAGCAGTTACACAAGAGCCAAAAACATTCAGTACTTC. It codes for CASSYTRAKNIQYF.

This clonotype was detected many times. The chain joins TRBV30 to TRBJ1-1; no firm D call. The CDR3 loop spans 15 amino acids. Germline lookup yields CDR1 GTSNPN and CDR2 SVGIG (reference sequence). Trimming removed 0 bases from V and 0 bases from J, with 11 bases in between. The CDR3 region is CAWSVPADLNTEAFF. The CDR3 nucleotides read TGTGCCTGGAGTGTACCAGCGGATCTGAACACTGAAGCTTTCTTT.

The genes are TRBV4-3 and TRBJ1-5; no firm D call. The CDR3 runs to 15 residues. V lost 3 bases and J lost 0, with 9 bases in between. The germline V gene encodes CDR1 LGHNA and CDR2 YSLEER. CDR3 coding DNA: TGCGCCAGCAGCCAGGTCGATTATAGCAATCAGCCCCAGCATTTT. It specifies CASSQVDYSNQPQHF.

In this sample, this clonotype turned up many times. The V and J genes are TRBV28 and TRBJ2-5; D is possibly TRBD1 (5 bases). Germline values: CDR1 MDHEN, CDR2 SYDVKM. The V and J ends lost 1 base and 5 bases respectively, with 11 bases between them. CDR3 size: 14 residues. CDR3 DNA: TGTGCCAGCAGTTTATCAGGGTTGGGGGAGACCCAGTACTTC. It encodes CASSLSGLGETQYF.

This clonotype was seen repeatedly, ten times or more. The chain combines TRBV4-2 with TRBJ1-1; the match to TRBD1 covers 8 bases. Germline V gene lookup returns CDR1 LGHNA and CDR2 YNFKEQ. J gave up 4 bases and V 3 bases, and 7 bases lay outside the gene matches. This CDR3 contains 15 residues. The CDR3 sequence is CASSQATGGGTEAFF. CDR3 coding DNA: TGTGCCAGCAGCCAGGCTACAGGGGGTGGCACTGAAGCTTTCTTT.

This clonotype was seen repeatedly, ten times or more. V and J are TRBV28 and TRBJ2-7; D is unclear. This CDR3 is 15 amino acids long. The V gene lost 5 bases and the J gene lost 0 bases, with 14 bases spanning the gap. Germline CDR1 reads MDHEN; CDR2 reads SYDVKM. The CDR3 region has the DNA TGTGCCAGCAGTCCCGACGCAAGACCCTCCTACGAGCAGTACTTC. Translated: CASSPDARPSYEQYF.

This clonotype was observed many times. The V gene is TRBV19, the J gene TRBJ2-7, with 8 positions matching TRBD1. CDR3 length: 15 residues. J gave up 4 bases and V 8 bases, and 13 bases lay outside the gene matches. CDR1 is LNHDA, CDR2 SQIVND, per germline (reference sequence). CDR3 sequence (DNA): TGTGCCAGTTCTTCCGGACAGGGAGGTGGGTACGAGCAGTACTTC. Amino acids: CASSSGQGGGYEQYF.

Comment on this clonotype: One end of the junction fails to match germline, which may point to a read error. The rearrangement uses TRBV19 and TRBJ2-1; TRBD1 matches 7 bases. The CDR3 loop spans 14 amino acids. From germline, CDR1 is LNHDA and CDR2 SQIVND (reference sequence). The chain's CDR3 is CVSSMYIGGSEQFF. In nucleotides, the CDR3 is TGTGTCAGTAGTATGTATATAGGGGGCAGTGAGCAGTTCTTC.

This clonotype has at least ten counts. The chain is built from TRBV4-1 and TRBJ2-3; D is unresolved. The CDR3 consists of 16 residues. V was pared by 2 bases and J by 6 bases, with 18 bases between. Per germline, CDR1 MGHRA and CDR2 YSYEKL. CDR3 amino acids: CASSQSSVQRMDTQYF. The CDR3 DNA sequence: TGCGCCAGCAGCCAATCTTCGGTCCAACGGATGGATACGCAGTATTTT.

This clonotype was detected ten times or more. The CDR3 here is CADHRGSTDTQYF. The CDR3 DNA follows: TGTGCCGACCACAGGGGGAGCACAGATACGCAGTATTTT. The chain combines TRBV19 with TRBJ2-3; TRBD1 aligns across 8 bases. Per the germline V gene, CDR1 is LNHDA and CDR2 is SQIVND (reference sequence). The J segment lost 0 bases and the V segment lost 11 bases, leaving 4 bases of the junction unmatched. This CDR3 is built from 13 residues.

This clonotype was detected many times. The V call is TRBV10-3, the J call TRBJ2-3, with 12 bases that match TRBD2. From germline, CDR1 is ENHRY and CDR2 SYGVKD. The CDR3 is 14 residues long. Trimming at V came to 10 bases and at J to 1 base, leaving 3 bases not matched to a gene. CDR3 amino acids: CASWTSGGTDTQYF. The CDR3 DNA is TGTGCCAGCTGGACTAGCGGGGGCACAGATACGCAGTATTTT.

This clonotype appeared many times. V gene TRBV12-3 or TRBV12-4 combines with J gene TRBJ2-7; TRBD2 agrees at 9 bases. The CDR3 runs to 15 residues. V lost 5 bases to trimming and J lost 4 bases; unmatched junction nucleotides: 9. This CDR3 is CASSGGLAPVYEQYF. In DNA, the CDR3 is TGTGCCAGCAGTGGAGGACTAGCGCCCGTTTACGAGCAGTACTTC.

This clonotype was recorded many times. The chain links TRBV6-1 to TRBJ2-7; D is unresolved. The CDR3 loop spans 12 amino acids. Looked up from germline, CDR1 is MNHNS and CDR2 is SASEGT. Trimming shortened V by 2 bases and J by 3 bases, and 5 bases separated the two germline ends. The CDR3 spells CASSEYSYEQYF. The CDR3 DNA is TGTGCCAGCAGTGAATACAGCTACGAGCAGTACTTC.

This clonotype showed up many times. The chain couples TRBV25-1 to TRBJ2-2; D remains ambiguous. Trimming took off 5 bases at V and 5 bases at J, with 3 bases between the two ends. Germline values: CDR1 MGHDK, CDR2 SYGVNS. CDR3 size: 11 residues. CDR3 nucleotide sequence: TGTGCCAGCAGTATAACCGGGGAGCTGTTTTTT. Translation: CASSITGELFF.